These 22 T cell receptor beta chains originate from one sample sequenced in a study of regulatory T cells in long-lasting Graves disease. The time point: persistent/refractory GD, antithyroid drugs over 5 years with positive TRAb. The TCR library used RNA extracted from PBMCs. Through Arm-PCR of CDR3 regions and iRepertoire HTBI primers, TCR beta libraries were built. TCRdb reanalysed the multiplex PCR reads using MiXCR and keeps one entry per CDR3 protein. There are 650,000 to 700,000 distinct CDR3 sequences in the sample; approximately 31% occur only once, and around 42% lies in the top ten. This specimen was peripheral blood mononuclear cells (PBMCs), taken when the disease was refractory, from a patient treated with antithyroid drugs. The receptors come from a female donor with Graves disease.

The rearrangement joins TRBV15 to TRBJ1-2; TRBD1 might be the D (5 bases). The germline V gene encodes CDR1 LNHNV and CDR2 YYDKDF (reference sequence). The CDR3 totals 17 residues. Trimming took off 1 base at V and 3 bases at J, with 18 bases between the two ends. The CDR3 reads CATSRASGTSIYYGYTF. The DNA of the CDR3 is TGTGCCACCAGCAGAGCCTCCGGGACGTCGATCTACTATGGCTACACCTTC.

This clonotype was seen a handful of times. CDR3 in amino acids: CASRSRAISNQPQHF. The CDR3 DNA reads TGTGCCAGTAGATCCAGGGCGATTAGCAATCAGCCCCAGCATTTT. V gene TRBV19 combines with J gene TRBJ1-5; possible D gene TRBD1, 5 bases. V was pared by 6 bases and J by 0 bases, with 12 bases between. The CDR3 is 15 residues long. CDR1 and CDR2 (germline): LNHDA, SQIVND (reference sequence).

This clonotype was detected only a few times. This sequence joins TRBV7-2 and TRBJ2-7; D is perhaps TRBD2 (6 bases). This CDR3 has 12 amino acids. V gave up 6 bases and J gave up 7 bases, with 13 bases separating them. Germline V gene data show CDR1 as SGHTA and CDR2 as FQGNSA. The CDR3 loop reads CASSPGGREQYF. CDR3 DNA: TGTGCCAGCAGTCCCGGGGGAAGGGAGCAGTACTTC.

The chain carries TRBV7-2 and TRBJ2-5; D gene unclear. Germline CDR1 and CDR2: SGHTA and FQGNSA. This CDR3 has 13 amino acids. Trimming left V 5 bases short and J 5 bases short, with 12 bases between. CDR3 DNA sequence: TGTGCCAGCAGCCCCTCCCTCCGGGAGACCCAGTACTTC. Protein sequence: CASSPSLRETQYF.

J is TRBJ1-1 and V is TRBV19; 7 nucleotides match TRBD1. The CDR3 spans 15 residues. Germline CDR1 is LNHDA and CDR2 is SQIVND (reference sequence). The ends lost 4 bases at V and 4 bases at J; junction bases unmatched: 9. Here the CDR3 reads CASSTLTGRITEAFF. DNA of the CDR3: TGTGCCAGTAGTACTTTGACAGGGAGAATCACTGAAGCTTTCTTT. The full variable domain, completed using reference TRBV19 and TRBJ1-1, is DGGITQSPKYLFRKEGQNVTLSCEQNLNHDAMYWYRQDPGQGLRLIYYSQIVNDFQKGDIAEGYSVSREKKESFPLTVTSAQKNPTAFYLCASSTLTGRITEAFFGQGTRLTVV.

The chain links TRBV5-1 to TRBJ1-5; D gene unclear. Germline lookup yields CDR1 SGHRS and CDR2 YFSETQ. V was shortened by 2 bases and J by 5 bases, with 11 bases between the two germline ends. The CDR3 has 14 residues. The CDR3 region has the DNA TGCGCCAGCAGCTTCAGACCCGGGGATCAGCCCCAGCATTTT. Translation gives CASSFRPGDQPQHF.

This chain connects TRBV29-1 to TRBJ2-7; 10 bases match TRBD2. The CDR3 has 15 residues. Trimming removed 0 bases from V and 7 bases from J; junction bases left unmatched: 9. Germline lookup yields CDR1 SQVTM and CDR2 ANQGSEA. The CDR3 nucleotides are TGCAGCGTTGAAGATCAAAGAGCGGGAGGGCGTGAGCAGTACTTC. The encoded protein is CSVEDQRAGGREQYF.

In this sample, this clonotype turned up a few times. The rearrangement links TRBV19 to TRBJ1-5; no clear D gene. V lost 3 bases and J lost 6, with 12 bases in between. The germline V gene has CDR1 LNHDA and CDR2 SQIVND (reference sequence). This CDR3 spans 14 amino acids. This chain's CDR3 is CASSIPRRIQPQHF. Written as DNA, the CDR3 is TGTGCCAGTAGTATCCCCCGGAGGATTCAGCCCCAGCATTTT.

This chain joins TRBV15 and TRBJ2-7; tentative D call: TRBD2 (5 bases). CDR1 is LNHNV, CDR2 YYDKDF, per germline (reference sequence). Trimming left V 2 bases short and J 4 bases short, with 12 bases between. The CDR3 is 14 residues long. The CDR3 DNA sequence: TGTGCCACCAGCAGAACGTCCGACTATTACGAGCAGTACTTC. Translation: CATSRTSDYYEQYF.

CDR3 in amino acids: CASSWSGTVNTEAFF. The CDR3 coding sequence is TGCGCCAGCAGCTGGTCCGGGACCGTGAACACTGAAGCTTTCTTT. V gene TRBV5-1 combines with J gene TRBJ1-1; weak D call: TRBD1 (5 bases). This CDR3 contains 15 residues. The V gene's germline CDR1 is SGHRS and CDR2 YFSETQ. V shed 3 bases and J shed 0 bases, with 12 bases lying between them.

This clonotype was detected only a few times. The gene calls are TRBV28 and TRBJ1-5; perhaps TRBD1 as D (6 bases). CDR1 MDHEN and CDR2 SYDVKM come from the germline V gene. The length of the CDR3 is 17 residues. With 6 bases removed from V and 0 bases from J, the gap between germline ends came to 18 bases. CDR3 protein: CASRAAGTLSSNQPQHF. The CDR3 nucleotides read TGTGCCAGCAGAGCAGCCGGGACACTTTCTAGCAATCAGCCCCAGCATTTT.

The chain employs TRBV5-1 and TRBJ1-3, with 10 bases fitting TRBD1. The CDR3 runs 15 residues. CDR1 is SGHRS, CDR2 YFSETQ, per germline. V shed 4 bases, J shed 3 bases, and the junction held 4 bases outside the gene matches. This chain's CDR3 is CASSAGQGIGNTIYF. Here the CDR3 DNA reads TGCGCCAGCAGCGCGGGACAGGGGATTGGAAACACCATATATTTT.

This chain links TRBV6-1 with TRBJ2-1; possibly TRBD1 or TRBD2 for D (5 bases each). Trimming cost V 7 bases and J 9 bases, with 19 bases left between them. The CDR3 is 14 residues long. Germline loops: CDR1 MNHNS, CDR2 SASEGT. The chain's CDR3 is CASTAGRLLSEQFF. In DNA form, the CDR3 reads TGTGCCAGCACCGCAGGGAGATTGTTAAGTGAGCAGTTCTTC.

This clonotype was recorded a few times. CDR3 amino acids: CSVERRPGGNYGYTF. CDR3 in DNA: TGCAGCGTTGAAAGGAGGCCGGGCGGTAACTATGGCTACACCTTC. The rearrangement joins TRBV29-1 to TRBJ1-2; D is ambiguous. V was pared by 2 bases and J by 1 base, with 14 bases between. Germline loops: CDR1 SQVTM, CDR2 ANQGSEA. This CDR3 comprises 15 residues.

The V gene is TRBV29-1, the J gene TRBJ1-1; D is undetermined. This CDR3 comprises 13 residues. The V end lost 1 base, the J end lost 4 bases, and 10 bases lay between the germline ends. The germline CDR1 and CDR2 sequences are SQVTM and ANQGSEA. The CDR3 sequence is CSVEVGSGTEAFF. CDR3 nucleotides: TGCAGCGTTGAAGTCGGTTCGGGCACTGAAGCTTTCTTT. The whole variable domain, remainder taken from reference TRBV29-1 and TRBJ1-1, is SAVISQKPSRDICQRGTSLTIQCQVDSQVTMMFWYRQQPGQSLTLIATANQGSEATYESGFVIDKFPISRPNLTFSTLTVSNMSPEDSSIYLCSVEVGSGTEAFFGQGTRLTVV.

The chain has TRBV29-1 and TRBJ1-4, with a possible D match to TRBD1 (6 bases). With 4 bases removed from V and 4 bases from J, the gap between germline ends came to 19 bases. Looked up from germline, CDR1 is SQVTM and CDR2 is ANQGSEA. This CDR3 region has 16 residues. The CDR3 spells CSVGLAGRGDNEKLFF. CDR3 coding DNA: TGCAGCGTTGGTTTAGCGGGGAGGGGGGATAATGAAAAACTGTTTTTT.

V and J are TRBV6-2 or TRBV6-3 and TRBJ1-4, with 12 bases identical to TRBD1. Germline lookup yields CDR1 MNHEY and CDR2 SVGEGT. The CDR3 is 15 residues long. V lost 5 bases to trimming and J lost 7 bases; unmatched junction nucleotides: 5. CDR3 DNA sequence: TGTGCCAGCAGTGAAGAGGGACAGGGGGCTGAAAAACTGTTTTTT. It is translated as CASSEEGQGAEKLFF.

This clonotype was found a few times. This chain uses TRBV6-1 with TRBJ2-2; D gene uncertain. Germline-derived CDR1 and CDR2 are MNHNS and SASEGT. The CDR3 totals 14 residues. Trimming cost V 0 bases and J 6 bases, with 8 bases left between them. The CDR3 nucleotides are TGTGCCAGCAGTGAAGCTGGAAGCGCCGGGGAGCTGTTTTTT. As protein: CASSEAGSAGELFF.

This clonotype was picked up a small number of times. The chain is built from TRBV11-1 and TRBJ2-2; D is unclear. CDR1 and CDR2 from the germline V gene are SGHAT and FQDESV (reference sequence). The CDR3 is 16 amino acids. The V and J ends lost 5 bases and 3 bases respectively, with 16 bases between them. The CDR3 region is CASSILLTKDTGELFF. The DNA for the CDR3 is TGTGCCAGCAGCATTTTACTAACGAAGGACACCGGGGAGCTGTTTTTT.

Ten or more counts support this clonotype. The chain is built from TRBV27 and TRBJ1-4, with D unresolved. Trimming took 5 bases from V and 8 from J, leaving 15 bases between them. Germline values: CDR1 MNHEY, CDR2 SMNVEV (reference sequence). This CDR3 has 14 residues. The CDR3, as DNA: TGTGCCAGCAGTCCCTGGGGTCGTCTAGAAAAACTGTTTTTT. Residues: CASSPWGRLEKLFF.

Comments on this clonotype: It may be a read error: a sequence one base away is much more abundant. V is TRBV24-1 and J is TRBJ2-5; no clear D. Germline V lookup: CDR1 KGHDR, CDR2 SFDVKD. This CDR3 is 13 amino acids long. V lost 3 bases and J 0 bases, leaving 4 bases between the germline ends. As DNA, the CDR3 is TGTGCCACCAGTGATCCGAACCAAGAGACCCAGTACTTC. Translation: CATSDPNQETQYF.

This chain links TRBV9 with TRBJ1-6; D is possibly TRBD1 (6 bases). With 3 bases removed from V and 5 bases from J, the gap between germline ends came to 9 bases. The germline V gene has CDR1 SGDLS and CDR2 YYNGEE. There are 14 residues in the CDR3. The CDR3 loop reads CASSDGQNNSPLHF. The CDR3, as DNA: TGTGCCAGCAGCGATGGACAGAATAATTCACCCCTCCACTTT.